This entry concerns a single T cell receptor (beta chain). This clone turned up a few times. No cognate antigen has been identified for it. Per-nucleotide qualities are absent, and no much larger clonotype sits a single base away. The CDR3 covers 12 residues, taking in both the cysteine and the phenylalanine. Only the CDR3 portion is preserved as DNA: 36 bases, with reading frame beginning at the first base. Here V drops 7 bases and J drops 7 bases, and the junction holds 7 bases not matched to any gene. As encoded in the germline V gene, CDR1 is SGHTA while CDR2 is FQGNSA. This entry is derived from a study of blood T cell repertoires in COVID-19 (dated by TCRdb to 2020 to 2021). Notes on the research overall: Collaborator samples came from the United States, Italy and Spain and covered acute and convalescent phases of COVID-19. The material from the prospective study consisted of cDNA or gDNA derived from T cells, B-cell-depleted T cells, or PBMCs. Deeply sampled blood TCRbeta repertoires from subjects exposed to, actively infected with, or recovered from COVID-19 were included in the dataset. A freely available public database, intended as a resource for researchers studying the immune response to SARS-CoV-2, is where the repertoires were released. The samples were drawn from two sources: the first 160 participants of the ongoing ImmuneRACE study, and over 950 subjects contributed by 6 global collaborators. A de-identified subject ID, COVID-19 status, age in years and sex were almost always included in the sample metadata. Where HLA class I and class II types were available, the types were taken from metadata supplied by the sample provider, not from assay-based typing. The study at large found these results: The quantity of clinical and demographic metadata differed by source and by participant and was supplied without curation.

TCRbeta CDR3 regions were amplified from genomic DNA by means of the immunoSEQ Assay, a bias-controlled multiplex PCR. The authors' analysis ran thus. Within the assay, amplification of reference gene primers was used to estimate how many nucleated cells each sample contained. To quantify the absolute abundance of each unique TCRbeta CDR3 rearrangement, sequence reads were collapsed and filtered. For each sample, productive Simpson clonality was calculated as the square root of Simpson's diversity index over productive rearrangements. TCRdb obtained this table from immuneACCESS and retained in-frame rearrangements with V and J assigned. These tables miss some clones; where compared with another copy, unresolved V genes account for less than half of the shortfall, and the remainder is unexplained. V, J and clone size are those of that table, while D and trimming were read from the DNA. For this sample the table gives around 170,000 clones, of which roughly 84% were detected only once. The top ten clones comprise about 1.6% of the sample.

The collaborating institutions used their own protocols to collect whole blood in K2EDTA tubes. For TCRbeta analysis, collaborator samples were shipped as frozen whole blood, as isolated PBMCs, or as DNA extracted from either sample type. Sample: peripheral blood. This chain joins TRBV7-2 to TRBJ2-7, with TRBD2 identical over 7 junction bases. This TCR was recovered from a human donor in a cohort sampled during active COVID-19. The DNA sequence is TGTGCCAGCAACAACCCCGGGGGGGAGCAGTACTTC. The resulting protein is CASNNPGGEQYF.